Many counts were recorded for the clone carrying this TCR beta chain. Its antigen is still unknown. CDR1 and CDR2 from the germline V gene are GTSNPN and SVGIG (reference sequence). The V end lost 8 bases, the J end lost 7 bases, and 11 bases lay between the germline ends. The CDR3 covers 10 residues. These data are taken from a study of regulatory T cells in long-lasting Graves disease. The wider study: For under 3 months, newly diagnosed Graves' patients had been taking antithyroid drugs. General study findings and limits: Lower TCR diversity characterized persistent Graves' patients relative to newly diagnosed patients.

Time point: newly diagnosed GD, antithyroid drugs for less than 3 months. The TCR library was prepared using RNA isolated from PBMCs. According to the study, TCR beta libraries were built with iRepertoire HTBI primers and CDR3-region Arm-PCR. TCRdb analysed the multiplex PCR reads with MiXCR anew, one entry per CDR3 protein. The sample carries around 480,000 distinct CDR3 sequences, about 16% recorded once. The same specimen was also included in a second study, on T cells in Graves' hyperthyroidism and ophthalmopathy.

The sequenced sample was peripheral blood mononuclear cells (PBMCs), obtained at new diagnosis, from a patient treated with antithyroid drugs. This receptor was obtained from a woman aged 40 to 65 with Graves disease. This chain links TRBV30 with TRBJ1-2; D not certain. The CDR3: CAGHLGGYTF. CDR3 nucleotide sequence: TGTGCCGGCCACTTGGGTGGCTACACCTTC. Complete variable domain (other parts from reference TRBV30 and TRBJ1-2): SQTIHQWPATLVQPVGSPLSLECTVEGTSNPNLYWYRQAAGRGLQLLFYSVGIGQISSEVPQNLSASRPQDRQFILSSKKLLLSDSGFYLCAGHLGGYTFGSGTRLTVV.